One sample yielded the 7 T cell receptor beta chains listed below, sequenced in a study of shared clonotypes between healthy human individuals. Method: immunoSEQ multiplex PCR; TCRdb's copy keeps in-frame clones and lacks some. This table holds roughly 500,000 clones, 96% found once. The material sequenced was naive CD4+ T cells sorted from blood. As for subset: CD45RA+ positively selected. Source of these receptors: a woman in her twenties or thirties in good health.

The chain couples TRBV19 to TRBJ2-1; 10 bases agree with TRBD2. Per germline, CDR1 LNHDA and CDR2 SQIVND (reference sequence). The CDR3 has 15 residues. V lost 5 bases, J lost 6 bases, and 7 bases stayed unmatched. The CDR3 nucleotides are TGTGCCAGTAGTTTCACTAGCGGGAACGGCAATGAGCAGTTCTTC. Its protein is CASSFTSGNGNEQFF. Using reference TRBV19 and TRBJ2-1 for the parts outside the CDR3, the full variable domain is DGGITQSPKYLFRKEGQNVTLSCEQNLNHDAMYWYRQDPGQGLRLIYYSQIVNDFQKGDIAEGYSVSREKKESFPLTVTSAQKNPTAFYLCASSFTSGNGNEQFFGPGTRLTVL.

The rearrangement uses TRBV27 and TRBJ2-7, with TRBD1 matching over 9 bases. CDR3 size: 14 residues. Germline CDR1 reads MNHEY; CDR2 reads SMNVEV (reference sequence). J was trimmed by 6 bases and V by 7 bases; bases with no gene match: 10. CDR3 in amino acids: CASNPGQGKREQYF. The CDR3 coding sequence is TGTGCCAGCAATCCGGGACAGGGAAAACGCGAGCAGTACTTC.

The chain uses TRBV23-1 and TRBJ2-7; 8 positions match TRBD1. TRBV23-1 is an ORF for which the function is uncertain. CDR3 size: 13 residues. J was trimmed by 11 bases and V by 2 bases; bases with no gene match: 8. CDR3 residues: CASSQRTGPMEYF. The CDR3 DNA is TGCGCCAGCAGTCAACGGACAGGGCCTATGGAGTACTTC.

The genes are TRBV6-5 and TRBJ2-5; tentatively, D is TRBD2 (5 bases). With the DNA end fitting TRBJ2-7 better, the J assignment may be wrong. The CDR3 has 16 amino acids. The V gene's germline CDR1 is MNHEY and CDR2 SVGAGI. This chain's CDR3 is CASSYSRARTNYEQYF. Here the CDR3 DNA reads TGTGCCAGCAGTTACTCGAGGGCTAGAACAAACTACGAGCAGTACTTC.

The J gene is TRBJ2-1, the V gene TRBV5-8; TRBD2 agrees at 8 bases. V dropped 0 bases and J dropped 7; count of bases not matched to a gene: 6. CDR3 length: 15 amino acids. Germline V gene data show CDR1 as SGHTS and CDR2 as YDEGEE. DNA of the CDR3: TGTGCCAGCAGCTTGGGCACTAGCGGACTTAATGAGCAGTTCTTC. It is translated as CASSLGTSGLNEQFF.

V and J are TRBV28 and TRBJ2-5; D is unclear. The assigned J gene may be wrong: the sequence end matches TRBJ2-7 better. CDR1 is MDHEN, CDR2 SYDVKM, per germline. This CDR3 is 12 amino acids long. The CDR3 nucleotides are TGTGCCAGCAGTTTAACGACCTACGAGCAGTACTTC. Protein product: CASSLTTYEQYF.

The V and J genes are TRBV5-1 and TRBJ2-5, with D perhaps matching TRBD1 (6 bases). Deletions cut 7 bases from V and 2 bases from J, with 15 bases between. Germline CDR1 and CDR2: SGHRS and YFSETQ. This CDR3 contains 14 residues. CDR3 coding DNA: TGCGCCAGCCGAGACTGGGACACTCAAGAGACCCAGTACTTC. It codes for CASRDWDTQETQYF. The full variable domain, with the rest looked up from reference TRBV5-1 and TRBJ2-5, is KAGVTQTPRYLIKTRGQQVTLSCSPISGHRSVSWYQQTPGQGLQFLFEYFSETQRNKGNFPGRFSGRQFSNSRSEMNVSTLELGDSALYLCASRDWDTQETQYFGPGTRLLVL.